This TCR beta chain was sequenced during a study of T-cell memory formation after mild COVID-19. TCRdb reanalysed the 5' RACE reads using MiXCR and keeps one entry per CDR3 protein. Found here are 200,000 to 250,000 distinct CDR3 sequences, roughly a tenth of them singletons; the top ten hold 22%. General study findings and limits: Later expanders leaned toward CD4+, whereas clones contracting from day 15 to 85 were balanced CD4/CD8.

This clonotype was counted a few times. What it binds is not known. The sequence derives from a man younger than 30 who had mild COVID-19 (a few samples of this study predate the infection). Cell type and time point are not known. The sequenced sample was PBMCs or a T cell subset sorted from them (not recorded which).

The chain's CDR3 is CASSPGVLRETQYF. The CDR3 nucleotides read TGTGCCAGCAGTCCCGGGGTGCTTAGAGAGACCCAGTACTTC. The chain carries TRBV12-3 or TRBV12-4 and TRBJ2-5; weak D call: TRBD2 (5 bases). V gave up 5 bases and J gave up 4 bases, with 14 bases separating them. CDR3 length: 14 residues.